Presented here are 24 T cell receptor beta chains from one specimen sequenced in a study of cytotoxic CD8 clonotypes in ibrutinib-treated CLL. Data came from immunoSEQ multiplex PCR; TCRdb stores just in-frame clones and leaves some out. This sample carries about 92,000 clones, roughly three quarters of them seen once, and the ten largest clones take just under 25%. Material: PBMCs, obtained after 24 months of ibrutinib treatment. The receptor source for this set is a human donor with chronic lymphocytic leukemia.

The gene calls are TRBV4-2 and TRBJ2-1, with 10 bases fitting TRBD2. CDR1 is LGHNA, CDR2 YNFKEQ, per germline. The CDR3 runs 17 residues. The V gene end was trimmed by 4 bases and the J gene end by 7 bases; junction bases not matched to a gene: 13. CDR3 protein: CASSPTSGRALGNEQFF. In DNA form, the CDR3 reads TGTGCCAGCAGCCCCACAAGCGGGAGGGCCCTTGGGAATGAGCAGTTCTTC.

CDR3 residues: CASSQGSPPGNTIYF. The CDR3 DNA reads TGTGCCAGCAGCCAGGGGTCACCTCCAGGAAACACCATATATTTT. V and J are TRBV5-4 and TRBJ1-3; D is possibly TRBD1 (6 bases). The CDR3 is 15 amino acids. In germline, CDR1 is SGHNT, CDR2 YYREEE (reference sequence). With 4 bases removed from V and 4 bases from J, the gap between germline ends came to 15 bases.

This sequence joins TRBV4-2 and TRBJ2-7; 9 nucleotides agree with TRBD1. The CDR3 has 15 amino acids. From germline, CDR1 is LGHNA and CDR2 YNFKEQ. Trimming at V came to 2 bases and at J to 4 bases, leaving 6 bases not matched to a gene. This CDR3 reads CASSQLWTGDYEQYF. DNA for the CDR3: TGTGCCAGCAGCCAATTATGGACAGGGGATTACGAGCAGTACTTC.

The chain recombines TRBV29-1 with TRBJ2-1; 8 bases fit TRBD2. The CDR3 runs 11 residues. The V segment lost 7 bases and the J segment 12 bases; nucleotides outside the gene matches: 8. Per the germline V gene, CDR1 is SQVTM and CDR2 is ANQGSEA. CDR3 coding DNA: TGCAGCGCCGGGGGGGGCCAGGGGCAGTTCTTC. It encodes CSAGGGQGQFF.

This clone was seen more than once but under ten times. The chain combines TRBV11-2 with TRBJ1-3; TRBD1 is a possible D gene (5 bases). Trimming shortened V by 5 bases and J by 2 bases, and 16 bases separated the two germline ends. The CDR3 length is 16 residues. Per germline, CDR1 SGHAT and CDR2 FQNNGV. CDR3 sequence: CASSKGRVPAGNTIYF. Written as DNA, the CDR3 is TGTGCCAGCAGCAAGGGGAGGGTACCCGCTGGAAACACCATATATTTT. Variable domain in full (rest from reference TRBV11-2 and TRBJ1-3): EAGVAQSPRYKIIEKRQSVAFWCNPISGHATLYWYQQILGQGPKLLIQFQNNGVVDDSQLPKDRFSAERLKGVDSTLKIQPAKLEDSAVYLCASSKGRVPAGNTIYFGEGSWLTVV.

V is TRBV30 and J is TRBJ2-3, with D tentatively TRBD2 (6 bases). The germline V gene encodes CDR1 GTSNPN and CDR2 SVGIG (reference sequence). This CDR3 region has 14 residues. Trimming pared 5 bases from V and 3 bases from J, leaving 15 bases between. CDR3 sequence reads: CAWATWDSTDTQYF. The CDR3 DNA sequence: TGTGCCTGGGCGACCTGGGACTCAACAGATACGCAGTATTTT.

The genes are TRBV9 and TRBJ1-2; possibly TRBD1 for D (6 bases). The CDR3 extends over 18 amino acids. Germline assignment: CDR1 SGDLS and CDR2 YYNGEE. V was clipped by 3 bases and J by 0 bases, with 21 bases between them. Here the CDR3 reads CASSANRDIDGTNYGYTF. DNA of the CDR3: TGTGCCAGCAGCGCCAACCGGGACATTGACGGCACTAACTATGGCTACACCTTC.

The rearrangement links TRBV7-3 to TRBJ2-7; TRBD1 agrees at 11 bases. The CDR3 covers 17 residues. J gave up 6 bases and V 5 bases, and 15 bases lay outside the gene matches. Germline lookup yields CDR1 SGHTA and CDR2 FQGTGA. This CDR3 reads CASSPHRNMGTGGEQYF. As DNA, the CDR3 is TGTGCCAGCAGCCCACATAGAAATATGGGGACAGGGGGCGAGCAGTACTTC.

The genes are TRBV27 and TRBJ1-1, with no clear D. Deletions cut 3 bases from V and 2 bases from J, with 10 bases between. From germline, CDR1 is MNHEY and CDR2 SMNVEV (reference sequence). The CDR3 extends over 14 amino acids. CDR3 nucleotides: TGTGCCAGCAGTTTTACGACGGTTAACACTGAAGCTTTCTTT. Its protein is CASSFTTVNTEAFF.

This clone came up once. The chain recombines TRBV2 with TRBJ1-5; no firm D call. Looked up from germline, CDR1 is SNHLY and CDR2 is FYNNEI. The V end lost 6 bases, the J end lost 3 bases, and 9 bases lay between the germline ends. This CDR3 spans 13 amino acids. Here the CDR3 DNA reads TGTGCCAGCAGAGAGGGTACCAATCAGCCCCAGCATTTT. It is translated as CASREGTNQPQHF.

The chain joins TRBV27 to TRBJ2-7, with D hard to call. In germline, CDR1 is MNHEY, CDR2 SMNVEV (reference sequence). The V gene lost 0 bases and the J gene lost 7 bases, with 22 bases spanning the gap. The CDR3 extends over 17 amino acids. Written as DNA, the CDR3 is TGTGCCAGCAGTTTATCCCCCGTGAGGCCCCGTGATCTAGAGCAGTACTTC. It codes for CASSLSPVRPRDLEQYF.

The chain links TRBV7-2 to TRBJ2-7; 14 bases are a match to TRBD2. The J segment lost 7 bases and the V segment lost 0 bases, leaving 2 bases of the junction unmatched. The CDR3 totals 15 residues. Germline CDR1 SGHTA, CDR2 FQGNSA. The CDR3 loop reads CASSLAGLAGDEQYF. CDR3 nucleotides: TGTGCCAGCAGCTTAGCGGGACTAGCGGGAGATGAGCAGTACTTC.

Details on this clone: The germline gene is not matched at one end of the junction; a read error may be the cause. CDR3: CASSLSGNAGELFF. In DNA, the CDR3 is TGTGCCAGCAGCTTGTCAGGGAACGCCGGGGAGCTGTTTTTT. This chain links TRBV7-9 with TRBJ2-2, with a possible D match to TRBD1 (5 bases). The CDR3 totals 14 residues. CDR1 is SEHNR and CDR2 is FQNEAQ in the germline V gene (reference sequence).

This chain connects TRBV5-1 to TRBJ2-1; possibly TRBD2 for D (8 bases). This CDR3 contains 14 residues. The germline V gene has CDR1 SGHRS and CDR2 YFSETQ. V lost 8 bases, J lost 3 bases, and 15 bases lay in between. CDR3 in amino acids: CASNGRGHYNEQFF. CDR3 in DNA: TGCGCCAGTAACGGGAGGGGGCACTACAATGAGCAGTTCTTC.

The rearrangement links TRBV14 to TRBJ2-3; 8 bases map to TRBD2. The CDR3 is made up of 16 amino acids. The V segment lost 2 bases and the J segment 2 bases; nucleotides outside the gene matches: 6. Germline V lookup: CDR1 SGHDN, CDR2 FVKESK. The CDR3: CASSQWTSFITDTQYF. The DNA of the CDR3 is TGTGCCAGCAGCCAATGGACTAGCTTTATCACAGATACGCAGTATTTT.

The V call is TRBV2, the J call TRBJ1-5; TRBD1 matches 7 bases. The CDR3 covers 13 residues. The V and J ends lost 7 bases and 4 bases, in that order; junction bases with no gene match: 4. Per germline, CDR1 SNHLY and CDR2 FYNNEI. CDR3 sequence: CASTDRVNQPQHF. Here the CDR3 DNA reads TGTGCCAGCACTGACAGGGTGAATCAGCCCCAGCATTTT.

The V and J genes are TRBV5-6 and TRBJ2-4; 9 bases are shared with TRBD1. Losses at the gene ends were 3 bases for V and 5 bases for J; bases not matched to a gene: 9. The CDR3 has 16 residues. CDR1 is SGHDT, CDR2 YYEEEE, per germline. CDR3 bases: TGTGCCAGCAGCTCCACCTACAGGGGGCGGGAAAACATTCAGTACTTC. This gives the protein CASSSTYRGRENIQYF.

This chain's CDR3 is CASSLWSYSGNTIYF. CDR3 DNA: TGTGCCAGCAGTTTATGGAGTTACTCTGGAAACACCATATATTTT. The chain uses TRBV28 and TRBJ1-3; no clear D. V gave up 0 bases and J gave up 0 bases, with 6 bases separating them. The germline V gene has CDR1 MDHEN and CDR2 SYDVKM. The CDR3 is 15 amino acids.

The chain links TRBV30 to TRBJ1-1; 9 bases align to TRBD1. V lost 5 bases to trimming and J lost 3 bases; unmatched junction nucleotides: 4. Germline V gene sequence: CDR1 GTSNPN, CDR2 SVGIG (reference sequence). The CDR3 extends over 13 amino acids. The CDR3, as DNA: TGTGCCTGGGCGGGACAGGGTTACACTGAAGCTTTCTTT. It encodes CAWAGQGYTEAFF.

CDR3 region: CAIRGTSGSIGNTDTQYF. CDR3 sequence (DNA): TGTGCCATCAGAGGGACTAGCGGGAGTATAGGGAACACAGATACGCAGTATTTT. The V gene is TRBV10-3, the J gene TRBJ2-3, with 14 bases fitting TRBD2. The V segment lost 6 bases and the J segment 2 bases; nucleotides outside the gene matches: 10. CDR1 and CDR2 from the germline V gene are ENHRY and SYGVKD. This CDR3 is built from 18 residues.

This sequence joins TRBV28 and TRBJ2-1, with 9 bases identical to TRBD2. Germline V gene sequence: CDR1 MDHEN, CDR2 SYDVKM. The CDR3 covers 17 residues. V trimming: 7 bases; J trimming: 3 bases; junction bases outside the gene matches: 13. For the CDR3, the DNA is TGTGCCAGCACTCCCGGGTGGTTAGCGGGAGTCTACAATGAGCAGTTCTTC. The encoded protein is CASTPGWLAGVYNEQFF.

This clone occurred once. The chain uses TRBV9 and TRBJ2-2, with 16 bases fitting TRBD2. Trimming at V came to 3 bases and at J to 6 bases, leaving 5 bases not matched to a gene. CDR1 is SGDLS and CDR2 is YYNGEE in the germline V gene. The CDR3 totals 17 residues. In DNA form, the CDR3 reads TGTGCCAGCAGCGGACCGGGACTAGCGGGAGGGGCCGGGGAGCTGTTTTTT. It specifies CASSGPGLAGGAGELFF. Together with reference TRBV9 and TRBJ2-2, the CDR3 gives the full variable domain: DSGVTQTPKHLITATGQRVTLRCSPRSGDLSVYWYQQSLDQGLQFLIQYYNGEERAKGNILERFSAQQFPDLHSELNLSSLELGDSALYFCASSGPGLAGGAGELFFGEGSRLTVL.

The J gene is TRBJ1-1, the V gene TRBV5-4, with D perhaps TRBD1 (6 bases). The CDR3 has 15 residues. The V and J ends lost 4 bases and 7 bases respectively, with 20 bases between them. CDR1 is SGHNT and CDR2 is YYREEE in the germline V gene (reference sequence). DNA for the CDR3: TGTGCCAGCAGCACCCCCCCAGGGGAGGGTAATGAAGCTTTCTTT. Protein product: CASSTPPGEGNEAFF.

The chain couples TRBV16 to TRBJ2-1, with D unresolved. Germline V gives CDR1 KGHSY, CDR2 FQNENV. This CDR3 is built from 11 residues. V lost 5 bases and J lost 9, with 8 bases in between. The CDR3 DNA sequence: TGTGCCAGCAGCGATATCGGTGAGCAGTTCTTC. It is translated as CASSDIGEQFF.